This T cell receptor (beta chain) was found in a study of T cells in Graves' hyperthyroidism and ophthalmopathy. This clonotype was counted at least ten times. V lost 3 bases, J lost 6 bases, and 10 bases stayed unmatched. This CDR3 contains 16 residues. Germline-derived CDR1 and CDR2 are SGHVS and FQNEAQ. The investigators amplified TCR beta CDR3 regions from RNA transcripts. HTBI primers drove first-round RT-PCR of the TCR CDR3. TCRdb used MiXCR to reprocess the multiplex PCR reads, holding one entry per CDR3 protein. The table lists under 550,000 distinct CDR3 sequences, just under 20% of them singletons.

The sequenced material came from blood. The chain uses TRBV7-8 and TRBJ2-3; 9 bases are shared with TRBD2. The source of this sequence is a man aged 35 to 55 with Graves' ophthalmopathy. The CDR3 nucleotides are TGTGCCAGCAGCTTCGGACTAGCGCAAGAGGGTGATACGCAGTATTTT. Translating it yields CASSFGLAQEGDTQYF.